These 12 T cell receptor beta chains were all obtained from the same sample, sequenced in a study of T cell changes during pregnancy in multiple sclerosis. The assay was immunoSEQ multiplex PCR, and TCRdb's table has in-frame clones only and misses some. This table has roughly 30,000 clones, approximately 92% appearing once. Sequences were derived from CD8+ T cells from peripheral blood mononuclear cells, sampled in the second trimester of pregnancy. These receptors originate from a female donor with multiple sclerosis, enrolled in a pregnancy study.

This chain uses TRBV15 with TRBJ1-1, with D perhaps matching TRBD1 (5 bases). This CDR3 has 15 amino acids. The V gene's germline CDR1 is LNHNV and CDR2 YYDKDF (reference sequence). Trimming removed 0 bases at V and 7 bases at J, with 15 bases between. The CDR3 bases are TGTGCCACCAGCAGAGATCGGTCCGGGGGGGGTGAAGCTTTCTTT. It specifies CATSRDRSGGGEAFF.

This chain links TRBV9 with TRBJ2-1, with 8 nucleotides matching TRBD2. Germline trimming cut 0 bases from V and 7 bases from J; bases unmatched to any gene: 6. This CDR3 is 15 amino acids long. Germline lookup yields CDR1 SGDLS and CDR2 YYNGEE. The DNA of the CDR3 is TGTGCCAGCAGCGTAGACGGGAGGGTAGGGAATGAGCAGTTCTTC. Amino acid sequence: CASSVDGRVGNEQFF.

This sequence joins TRBV2 and TRBJ2-3; D call uncertain. CDR3 length: 13 amino acids. CDR1 is SNHLY, CDR2 FYNNEI, per germline. V was trimmed by 3 bases and J by 2 bases, leaving 6 bases between them. This CDR3 is CASSDYLTDTQYF. The CDR3 DNA is TGTGCCAGCAGTGACTACCTCACAGATACGCAGTATTTT.

The chain combines TRBV7-9 with TRBJ1-1; D is possibly TRBD1 (5 bases). There are 15 residues in the CDR3. The V end lost 1 base, the J end lost 1 base, and 10 bases lay between the germline ends. Germline CDR1 reads SEHNR; CDR2 reads FQNEAQ (reference sequence). The DNA of the CDR3 is TGTGCCAGCAGCTTAGAAGGGGCCGCGAACACTGAAGCTTTCTTT. Residues: CASSLEGAANTEAFF. The variable domain in full, completed from reference TRBV7-9 and TRBJ1-1, reads DTGVSQNPRHKITKRGQNVTFRCDPISEHNRLYWYRQTLGQGPEFLTYFQNEAQLEKSRLLSDRFSAERPKGSFSTLEIQRTEQGDSAMYLCASSLEGAANTEAFFGQGTRLTVV.

This chain links TRBV6-6 with TRBJ2-5; tentative D call: TRBD2 (5 bases). Trimming took off 7 bases at V and 5 bases at J, with 14 bases between the two ends. The germline V gene has CDR1 MNHNY and CDR2 SVGAGI (reference sequence). This CDR3 region has 13 residues. The CDR3: CASTKVPGETQYF. CDR3 bases: TGTGCCAGCACAAAGGTACCGGGGGAGACCCAGTACTTC.

V is TRBV5-1 and J is TRBJ2-5; D might be TRBD2 (6 bases). CDR3 length: 14 amino acids. CDR1 SGHRS and CDR2 YFSETQ come from the germline V gene. V shed 0 bases and J shed 4 bases, with 10 bases lying between them. This CDR3 is CASSLGGVGETQYF. The DNA of the CDR3 is TGCGCCAGCAGCTTGGGGGGGGTAGGAGAGACCCAGTACTTC.

The V call is TRBV18, the J call TRBJ2-6; the match to TRBD2 covers 11 bases. This CDR3 is 19 amino acids long. Unmatched junction bases numbered 11, after V lost 5 bases and J lost 2 bases. CDR1 and CDR2 from the germline V gene are KGHSH and LQKENI. The CDR3 nucleotides are TGTGCCAGCTCAGACGAGGGACTAGCGGTTAAGGCTGGGGCCAACGTCCTGACTTTC. Translated, it gives CASSDEGLAVKAGANVLTF.

V and J are TRBV7-9 and TRBJ1-4; the D is unclear. Germline V CDR1 and CDR2: SEHNR, FQNEAQ (reference sequence). V shed 5 bases and J shed 6 bases, with 13 bases lying between them. CDR3 size: 14 residues. CDR3 residues: CASSSDGAHEKLFF. CDR3 sequence (DNA): TGTGCCAGCAGCAGCGACGGCGCCCATGAAAAACTGTTTTTT.

The V and J genes are TRBV13 and TRBJ2-1; D gene unclear. Trimming cost V 5 bases and J 3 bases, with 11 bases left between them. CDR1 and CDR2 from the germline V gene are PRHDT and FYEKMQ (reference sequence). This CDR3 has 14 residues. This CDR3 is CASSTRSFYNEQFF. Written as DNA, the CDR3 is TGTGCCAGCAGCACCCGGAGCTTCTACAATGAGCAGTTCTTC.

V is TRBV10-3 and J is TRBJ2-5, with D maybe TRBD2 (5 bases). V gave up 2 bases and J gave up 5 bases, with 18 bases separating them. Germline CDR1 and CDR2: ENHRY and SYGVKD. CDR3 length: 16 amino acids. As DNA, the CDR3 is TGTGCCATCAGTGAGGGGTTAGCGCCTTATGGGGAGACCCAGTACTTC. It translates to CAISEGLAPYGETQYF.

V gene TRBV7-9 combines with J gene TRBJ2-7, with TRBD1 matching over 9 bases. V was pared by 11 bases and J by 6 bases, with 11 bases of the junction left unmatched. The CDR3 length is 13 residues. Germline V lookup: CDR1 SEHNR, CDR2 FQNEAQ (reference sequence). The CDR3 DNA is TGTGCCTCAAGGCGGGGACAGGGCGTCGAGCAGTACTTC. It yields the protein CASRRGQGVEQYF.

The genes are TRBV9 and TRBJ1-3; 9 bases align to TRBD1. The V segment lost 3 bases and the J segment 1 base; nucleotides outside the gene matches: 17. The CDR3 contains 20 residues. Germline V CDR1 and CDR2: SGDLS, YYNGEE. CDR3 sequence: CASSGRPGQGSSESGNTIYF. The CDR3 region has the DNA TGTGCCAGCAGCGGGCGACCGGGACAGGGTTCTTCAGAATCTGGAAACACCATATATTTT.